This TCR beta chain was found in a study of T cells after somatic rescue of genetic block. Libraries were prepared by immunoSEQ multiplex PCR; TCRdb keeps only in-frame clonotypes and omits some of them. Of about 88,000 clones in the sample, 80% to 90% were seen once. This clone has only one observation. Per the germline V gene, CDR1 is SQVTM and CDR2 is ANQGSEA. V lost 5 bases and J lost 4, with 6 bases in between. The CDR3 is 11 residues long. The source of this sequence is a woman aged 18 to 35. The sample was peripheral blood mononuclear cells (PBMCs). The chain recombines TRBV29-1 with TRBJ2-1, with D hard to call. CDR3 bases: TGCAGCGTTTCCGATTACAATGAGCAGTTCTTC. Its translation: CSVSDYNEQFF.